The clone carrying this TCR beta chain was seen a few times. Its antigen is undetermined. Treatment of the sample: roughly 10-day PBMC culture with coronavirus spike peptide pools or control peptides (ViraFEST assay). Cells received half-medium changes with fresh IL-2 medium on days 3 and 7. The sample originates from a study of vaccination and CD4 T cells after COVID-19. Sequence data for DNA of cultured CD4+ T cells were generated by the Oncomine TCR Beta short-read assay. TCRdb used MiXCR to reprocess the PCR reads, holding one entry per CDR3 protein. The sample shows 3,000 to 4,000 distinct CDR3 sequences, 37% of them seen only once. With 3 bases removed from V and 2 bases from J, the gap between germline ends came to 3 bases. CDR3 length: 12 residues.

The J gene is TRBJ2-3, the V gene TRBV12-3 or TRBV12-4; D is unresolved. The sequence came from a human donor who had recovered from COVID-19. The sample comprised CD4+ T cells from blood, cultured in vitro. CDR3 nucleotides: TGTGCCAGCAGTTTGGTCACAGATACGCAGTATTTT. This gives the protein CASSLVTDTQYF.